This T cell receptor beta chain appears in the sequencing data of a study of blood T cell repertoires in COVID-19 (dated by TCRdb to 2020 to 2021). For the wider study: Samples covering the acute and convalescent phases of COVID-19 were provided by collaborators in the United States, Italy and Spain. The material from the prospective study consisted of cDNA or gDNA derived from T cells, B-cell-depleted T cells, or PBMCs. A de-identified subject ID, COVID-19 status, age in years and sex were almost always included in the sample metadata. Samples were obtained from the ongoing ImmuneRACE study (first 160 participants) and from approximately 1,200 subjects provided by 6 global collaborators. The repertoires were released in a freely available public database meant as a resource for research on the immune response to SARS-CoV-2. Where available, HLA class I and class II types were taken from metadata supplied by the sample provider and were not determined by assay-based typing. Deeply sampled blood TCRbeta repertoires from subjects exposed to, actively infected with, or recovered from COVID-19 were included in the dataset. Broader findings and caveats from the paper: The amount of clinical and demographic metadata varied by source and participant and was provided uncurated.

Collaborating institutions collected whole blood in K2EDTA tubes following their own protocols. Collaborator samples were shipped for TCRbeta analysis as frozen whole blood, isolated PBMCs, or DNA extracted from either sample type. This clone appeared a single time. This clone's antigen is unknown. No much larger clone is present one base from it, and per-base qualities are unavailable. TCRbeta CDR3 regions were amplified from genomic DNA by means of the immunoSEQ Assay, a bias-controlled multiplex PCR. On the study's bioinformatics: Nucleated cell counts per sample were estimated from amplification of reference gene primers within the assay. To quantify the absolute abundance of each unique TCRbeta CDR3 rearrangement, sequence reads were collapsed and filtered. Productive Simpson clonality was computed per sample as the square root of Simpson's diversity index over productive rearrangements. TCRdb's version of the immuneACCESS table is confined to in-frame rearrangements and falls short of the full clone set. An unresolved V gene accounts for under half of the shortfall where checked; the remainder is of unknown origin. V, J and clone size reflect that table, while D and trimming were determined from the DNA. Across this sample there are about 110,000 clones, with about 87% seen only once. The ten biggest clones cover about 6.6% of the sample.

V and J lose 5 bases and 4 bases, and a span of 23 bases separates them. The CDR3 goes from the cysteine to the phenylalanine over 17 residues. Of the read, only the CDR3 DNA is kept; its 51 bases are in frame from base 1. The germline V gene gives CDR1 as MDHEN and CDR2 as SYDVKM. The sequenced sample consisted of peripheral blood. The sequence is built from TRBV28 and TRBJ1-1; the D gene cannot be resolved reliably. The clonotype was recovered from a woman in her fifties or sixties with acute or convalescent COVID-19. The nucleotide sequence reads as follows: TGTGCCAGCAGTGCGGGCCAAGGAGGTGTATTGGGCACTGAAGCTTTCTTT. Translated, it gives CASSAGQGGVLGTEAFF.